These T cell receptor beta chains were read from a single sample in a study of CD8 T cells in Susac syndrome. Each CDR3 protein gets one entry after TCRdb re-called the immunoSEQ multiplex PCR reads with MiXCR. The data show 120,000 to 150,000 distinct CDR3 sequences, approximately 95% seen once. The specimen sequenced was CD4+ T cells from PBMCs. The receptors were sampled from a human donor in good health. Each CDR3 is given with its conserved first and last residue. Each record gives: CDR3 DNA, CDR3 protein, D gene, V gene, clone size, CDR3 length, J gene. D genes are given only for firm matches. Clone size appears in some rows only: once, few, many, or a class for an expanded clone.

TGTGCCAGCAGCCTCGGCTCGAACTCTGGGGCCAACGTCCTGACTTTC CASSLGSNSGANVLTF NA TRBV7-3 NA 16 TRBJ2-6
TGTGCCAGCAGCCAAGGTTGGCGGTCTCACCAGACCTCCACAGATACGCAGTATTTT CASSQGWRSHQTSTDTQYF NA TRBV3-1 NA 19 TRBJ2-3
TGTGCCAGCAGGAAGGAAAGCGGGAGGTGGAATCGAGATGAGTTCTTC CASRKESGRWNRDEFF TRBD2 TRBV2 NA 16 TRBJ2-1
TGTGCCAGCTCACCACGGGACAAGCAAGAGACCCAGTACTTC CASSPRDKQETQYF NA TRBV18 NA 14 TRBJ2-5
TGCAGTGCTAGACCCCTACGAGGGGTCAACAATCAGCCCCAGCATTTT CSARPLRGVNNQPQHF NA TRBV20-1 NA 16 TRBJ1-5
TGTGCCAGCAGTTCGCAGGGACGACAGCCCCAGCATTTT CASSSQGRQPQHF NA TRBV27 NA 13 TRBJ1-5
TGCGCCAGCAGCTTGGGAGGCTCAACTAATGAAAAACTGTTTTTT CASSLGGSTNEKLFF NA TRBV5-1 NA 15 TRBJ1-4
TGTGCCAGTAGTGGACGAGGGGTCCGCGGTTCGAAAAACATTCAGTACTTC CASSGRGVRGSKNIQYF NA TRBV19 NA 17 TRBJ2-4
TGTGCCAGCCGACCCAGGGGATGGGATGAAAAACTGTTTTTT CASRPRGWDEKLFF NA TRBV2 once 14 TRBJ1-4
TGCAGCGTTGGGACGACAGGGGCGGACACTGAAGCTTTCTTT CSVGTTGADTEAFF TRBD1 TRBV29-1 NA 14 TRBJ1-1
TGTGCCAGCAGCTGGGGGACAGGGAAGTCAGATACGCAGTATTTT CASSWGTGKSDTQYF TRBD1 TRBV5-6 NA 15 TRBJ2-3
TGTGCCAGCAGTGTAGCGGGAGGCTCCTACAATGAGCAGTTCTTC CASSVAGGSYNEQFF TRBD2 TRBV2 NA 15 TRBJ2-1
TGCGCCAGCAGCGCGGGGACGGGGAGCACAGATACGCAGTATTTT CASSAGTGSTDTQYF NA TRBV5-1 once 15 TRBJ2-3
TGCGCCAGCAGCTTGGCCGTGGGGGGCAATCAGCCCCAGCATTTT CASSLAVGGNQPQHF NA TRBV5-1 NA 15 TRBJ1-5
TGTGCCAGCAGCCAGGGACAGAACTACGAGCAGTACTTC CASSQGQNYEQYF TRBD1 TRBV5-6 NA 13 TRBJ2-7
TGCGCCAGCAGCTTGGTGGGAACGAACACTGAAGCTTTCTTT CASSLVGTNTEAFF NA TRBV5-1 NA 14 TRBJ1-1
TGTGCCAGCAGCCAAGGACAGGGTAAGCTTGACTACGAGCAGTACTTC CASSQGQGKLDYEQYF TRBD1 TRBV3-1 once 16 TRBJ2-7
TGTGCCAGCAGCCAAGATGTCGGCGGCTATGGCTACACCTTC CASSQDVGGYGYTF NA TRBV3-1 NA 14 TRBJ1-2
TGCGCCAGCAGCTTAACTACATATGATACGCAGTATTTT CASSLTTYDTQYF NA TRBV5-1 NA 13 TRBJ2-3
TGTGCCAGCAGCCAAGCCCAGGGTACTAGCACAGATACGCAGTATTTT CASSQAQGTSTDTQYF NA TRBV4-2 NA 16 TRBJ2-3
TGTGCCAGCAGCCATCCGGTAGCGGCACAAGAGACCCAGTACTTC CASSHPVAAQETQYF NA TRBV7-2 NA 15 TRBJ2-5
TGCAGCGTTGGGGGGCTCGAGCAGTACTTC CSVGGLEQYF NA TRBV29-1 NA 10 TRBJ2-7
TGCGCCAGCAGCTTGTGGGACCTTCAAGAGACCCAGTACTTC CASSLWDLQETQYF NA TRBV5-1 NA 14 TRBJ2-5
TGCAGTGCGGGCGGGCTTGTGGGTTCTGAAGCTTTCTTT CSAGGLVGSEAFF NA TRBV20-1 NA 13 TRBJ1-1
TGTGCCAGCAGCAGCTTTAACACTGAAGCTTTCTTT CASSSFNTEAFF NA TRBV3-1 NA 12 TRBJ1-1
TGTGCTAGTGCCACTACTCAGAGCTCCTACAATGAGCAGTTCTTC CASATTQSSYNEQFF NA TRBV12-5 NA 15 TRBJ2-1
TGCGCCAGCAGCCAAGCGACTAGTTATTATGAGCAGTTCTTC CASSQATSYYEQFF NA TRBV5-1 NA 14 TRBJ2-1
TGTGCCAGCAGTTACTCGAGCGTGCGAGGCTACACCTTC CASSYSSVRGYTF NA TRBV6-2/TRBV6-3 once 13 TRBJ1-2
TGTGCCAGCAGCCAAGGGCAAAACTCCTACGAGCAGTACTTC CASSQGQNSYEQYF NA TRBV3-1 NA 14 TRBJ2-7
TGCGCCAGCAGCGGGGACAGGGTCCAGGCTTTCTTT CASSGDRVQAFF TRBD1 TRBV5-1 NA 12 TRBJ1-1
TGCAGTGCTCGGGAGGGGTTTTTAACTGAAGCTTTCTTT CSAREGFLTEAFF NA TRBV20-1 NA 13 TRBJ1-1
TGTGCCAGCAGCCAAGCTAGCGGGAGGGAGACCCAGTACTTC CASSQASGRETQYF TRBD2 TRBV3-1 NA 14 TRBJ2-5
TGCAGTGCTACGAGGGGTACAGATACGCAGTATTTT CSATRGTDTQYF NA TRBV20-1 NA 12 TRBJ2-3
TGTGCCAGCAGCTTGAGGCCGGGGAATGAGCAGTTCTTC CASSLRPGNEQFF NA TRBV5-4 NA 13 TRBJ2-1
TGCGCCAGCAGCTTGCGGGACGGCCACTACGAGCAGTACTTC CASSLRDGHYEQYF NA TRBV5-1 NA 14 TRBJ2-7
TGTGCTAGTGGTTTGACCCGGACAGGGCCCCCTTACGAGCAGTACTTC CASGLTRTGPPYEQYF TRBD1 TRBV12-5 once 16 TRBJ2-7
TGTGCCAGCAGTTTATCGGACAGGCAAGAGACCCAGTACTTC CASSLSDRQETQYF TRBD1 TRBV28 NA 14 TRBJ2-5
TGTGCCAGCAGCGTAGCCGAGGGGGGGGAAGGGGAGACCCAGTACTTC CASSVAEGGEGETQYF NA TRBV9 NA 16 TRBJ2-5
TGTGCCACCCATCGAGGGGCAACTAACTATGGCTACACCTTC CATHRGATNYGYTF NA TRBV28 NA 14 TRBJ1-2
TGTGCCAGCAGTGCAATCGGGGCCATTATGGGGGAGACCCAGTACTTC CASSAIGAIMGETQYF NA TRBV25-1 NA 16 TRBJ2-5
TGCGCCAGCAGCCAAGGGGACAGAACAAACTATGGCTACACCTTC CASSQGDRTNYGYTF TRBD1 TRBV4-1 NA 15 TRBJ1-2
TGTGCCAGCAAAACGGGACAGCCGAACACCGGGGAGCTGTTTTTT CASKTGQPNTGELFF TRBD1 TRBV25-1 NA 15 TRBJ2-2
TGTGCCAGTAGTATGGCAGGGCAATTTTCGCCCCAGCATTTT CASSMAGQFSPQHF NA TRBV19 NA 14 TRBJ1-5
TGCGCCAGCGGGGGACTAGCGGGAGGAGGAAATGAGCAGTTCTTC CASGGLAGGGNEQFF TRBD2 TRBV10-2 NA 15 TRBJ2-1
TGTGCCAGCAGCCATTTGACAGGGAAAAGCCACGAGCAGTACTTC CASSHLTGKSHEQYF TRBD1 TRBV14 NA 15 TRBJ2-7